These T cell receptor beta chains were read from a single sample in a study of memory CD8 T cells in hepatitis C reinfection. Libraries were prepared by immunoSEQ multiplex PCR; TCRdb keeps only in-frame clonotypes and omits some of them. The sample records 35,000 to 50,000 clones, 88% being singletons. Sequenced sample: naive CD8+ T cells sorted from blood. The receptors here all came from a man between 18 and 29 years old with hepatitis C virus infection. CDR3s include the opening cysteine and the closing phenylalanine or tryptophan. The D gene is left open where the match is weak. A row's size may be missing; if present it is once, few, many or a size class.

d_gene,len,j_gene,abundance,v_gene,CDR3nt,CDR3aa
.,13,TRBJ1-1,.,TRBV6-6,TGTGCCAGCAGTTCGACGCAGGGTACTGAAGCTTTCTTT,CASSSTQGTEAFF
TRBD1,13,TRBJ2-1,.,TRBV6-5,TGTGCCAGTTCTCAGGGGGTAGAAAATGAGCAGTTCTTC,CASSQGVENEQFF
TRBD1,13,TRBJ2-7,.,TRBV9,TGTGCCAGCACCTCGGGACAGGCAGGCGAGCAGTACTTC,CASTSGQAGEQYF
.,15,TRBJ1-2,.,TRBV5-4,TGTGCCAGCAGCTTGTTGGGGGGTGCTAACTATGGCTACACCTTC,CASSLLGGANYGYTF
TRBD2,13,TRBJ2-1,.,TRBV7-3,TGTGCCAGCAGCTTAGCTAGCGGTAATGAGCAGTTCTTC,CASSLASGNEQFF
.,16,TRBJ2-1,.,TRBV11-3,TGTGCCAGCAGCTTAGCTACGGGAGTAAAATACAATGAGCAGTTCTTC,CASSLATGVKYNEQFF
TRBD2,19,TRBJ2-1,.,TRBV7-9,TGTGCCAGCAGCGGCACTCGCGGGGGGCAGAGAAGCTCCTACAATGAGCAGTTCTTC,CASSGTRGGQRSSYNEQFF
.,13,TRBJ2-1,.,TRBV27,TGTGCCAGCAGTTTCATAGGAGACAATGAGCAGTTCTTC,CASSFIGDNEQFF
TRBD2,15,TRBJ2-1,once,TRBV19,TGTGCCAGTAGTCCGCTAGCGGGAGGGTTAAATGAGCAGTTCTTC,CASSPLAGGLNEQFF
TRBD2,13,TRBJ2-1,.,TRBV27,TGTGCCAGCAAACCGAGACTAGCAGATGAGCAGTTCTTC,CASKPRLADEQFF
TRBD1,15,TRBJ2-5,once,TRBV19,TGTGCCAGTAGTACCCTACAGGGGAGTGCGGAGACCCAGTACTTC,CASSTLQGSAETQYF
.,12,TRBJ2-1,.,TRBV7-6,TGTGCCAGCAGCTTAGACGGGAATGAGCAGTTCTTC,CASSLDGNEQFF
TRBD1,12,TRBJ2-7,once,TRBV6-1,TGTGCCAGCAGTCCCGGGACAGGCGAGCAGTACTTC,CASSPGTGEQYF
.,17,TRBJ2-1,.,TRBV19,TGTGCCAGTAGTATAGGTCGGGCGGGGGCTTACTACAATGAGCAGTTCTTC,CASSIGRAGAYYNEQFF
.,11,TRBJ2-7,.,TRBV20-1,TGCAGTGCTCCCACAGGGTACGAGCAGTACTTC,CSAPTGYEQYF
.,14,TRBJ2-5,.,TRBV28,TGTGCCAGCAGTTCGCGACTAGACCGAGAGGCCCAGTACTTC,CASSSRLDREAQYF
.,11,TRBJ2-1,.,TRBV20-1,TGCAGTGCTAGCGCGGAGAATGAGCAGTTCTTC,CSASAENEQFF